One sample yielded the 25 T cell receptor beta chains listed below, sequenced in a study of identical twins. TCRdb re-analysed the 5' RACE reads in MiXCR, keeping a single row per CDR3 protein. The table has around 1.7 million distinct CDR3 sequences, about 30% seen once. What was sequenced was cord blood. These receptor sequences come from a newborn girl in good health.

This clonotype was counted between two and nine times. The CDR3 region is CASSSRTTTDTQYF. CDR3 nucleotides: TGTGCCAGCAGTTCGCGGACGACCACAGATACGCAGTATTTT. The chain recombines TRBV6-5 with TRBJ2-3; D unclear. Between the trimmed V and J ends, which lost 4 bases and 2 bases, there was a span of 10 bases. The germline V gene encodes CDR1 MNHEY and CDR2 SVGAGI. This CDR3 comprises 14 residues.

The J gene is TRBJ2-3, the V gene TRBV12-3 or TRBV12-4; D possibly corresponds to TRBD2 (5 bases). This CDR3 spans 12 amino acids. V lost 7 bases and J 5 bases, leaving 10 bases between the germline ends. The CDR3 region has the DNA TGTGCCAGCACCGGAGGAGAAGATACGCAGTATTTT. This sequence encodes CASTGGEDTQYF.

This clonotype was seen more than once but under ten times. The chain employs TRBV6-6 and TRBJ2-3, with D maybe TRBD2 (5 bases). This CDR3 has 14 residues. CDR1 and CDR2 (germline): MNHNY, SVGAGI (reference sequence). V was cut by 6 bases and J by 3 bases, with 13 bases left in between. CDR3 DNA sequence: TGTGCCAGCAGGGGGTCCCCGGGAACAGATACGCAGTATTTT. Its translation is CASRGSPGTDTQYF.

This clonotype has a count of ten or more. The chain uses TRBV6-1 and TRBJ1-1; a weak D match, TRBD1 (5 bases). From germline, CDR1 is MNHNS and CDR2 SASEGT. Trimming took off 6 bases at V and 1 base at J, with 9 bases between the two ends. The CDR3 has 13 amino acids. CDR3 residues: CASSETGNTEAFF. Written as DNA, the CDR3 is TGTGCCAGCAGCGAAACAGGGAACACTGAAGCTTTCTTT.

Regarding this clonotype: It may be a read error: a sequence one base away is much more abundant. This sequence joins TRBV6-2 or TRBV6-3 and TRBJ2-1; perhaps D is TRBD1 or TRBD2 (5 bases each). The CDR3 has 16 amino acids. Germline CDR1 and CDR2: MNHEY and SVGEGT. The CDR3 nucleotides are TGTGCCAACAGTTACTTGGGACGAAAGGCCTACAATGAGCAGTTCTTC. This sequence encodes CANSYLGRKAYNEQFF.

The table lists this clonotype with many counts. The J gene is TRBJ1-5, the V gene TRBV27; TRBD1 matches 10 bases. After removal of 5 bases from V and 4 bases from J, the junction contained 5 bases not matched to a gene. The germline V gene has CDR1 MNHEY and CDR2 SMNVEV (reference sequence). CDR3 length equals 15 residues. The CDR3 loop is CASSRDRGRNQPQHF. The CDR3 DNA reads TGTGCCAGCAGTAGGGACAGGGGTCGGAATCAGCCCCAGCATTTT.

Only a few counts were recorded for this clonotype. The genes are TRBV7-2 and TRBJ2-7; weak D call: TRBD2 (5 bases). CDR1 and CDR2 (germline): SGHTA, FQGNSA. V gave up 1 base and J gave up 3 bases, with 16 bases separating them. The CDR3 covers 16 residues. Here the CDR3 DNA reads TGTGCCAGCAGCTTAGTTGCCGGAGGTGGAGTCTACGAGCAGTACTTC. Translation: CASSLVAGGGVYEQYF. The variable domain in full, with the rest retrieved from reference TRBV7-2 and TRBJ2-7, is GAGVSQSPSNKVTEKGKDVELRCDPISGHTALYWYRQSLGQGLEFLIYFQGNSAPDKSGLPSDRFSAERTGGSVSTLTIQRTQQEDSAVYLCASSLVAGGGVYEQYFGPGTRLTVT.

The CDR3 is CATSDFRGTQYF. The CDR3 bases are TGTGCCACCAGTGATTTTCGGGGGACGCAGTATTTT. The chain recombines TRBV24-1 with TRBJ2-3, with D possibly being TRBD2 (6 bases). There are 12 residues in the CDR3. The V end was cut by 1 base, the J end by 9 bases, with 7 bases between. Looked up from germline, CDR1 is KGHDR and CDR2 is SFDVKD.

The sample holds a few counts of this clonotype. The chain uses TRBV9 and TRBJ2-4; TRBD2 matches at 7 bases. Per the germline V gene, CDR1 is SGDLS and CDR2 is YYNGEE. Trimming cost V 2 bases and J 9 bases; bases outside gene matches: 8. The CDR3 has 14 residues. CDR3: CASSVRRELGIQYF. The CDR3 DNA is TGTGCCAGCAGCGTTCGGCGGGAGCTCGGCATTCAGTACTTC.

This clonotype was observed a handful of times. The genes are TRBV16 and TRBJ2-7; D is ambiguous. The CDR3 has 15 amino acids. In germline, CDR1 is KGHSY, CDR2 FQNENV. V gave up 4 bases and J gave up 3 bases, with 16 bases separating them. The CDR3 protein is CASSPSAFLGYEQYF. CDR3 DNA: TGTGCCAGCAGCCCCTCAGCCTTTCTGGGCTACGAGCAGTACTTC. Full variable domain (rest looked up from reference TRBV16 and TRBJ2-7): GEEVAQTPKHLVRGEGQKAKLYCAPIKGHSYVFWYQQVLKNEFKFLISFQNENVFDETGMPKERFSAKCLPNSPCSLEIQATKLEDSAVYFCASSPSAFLGYEQYFGPGTRLTVT.

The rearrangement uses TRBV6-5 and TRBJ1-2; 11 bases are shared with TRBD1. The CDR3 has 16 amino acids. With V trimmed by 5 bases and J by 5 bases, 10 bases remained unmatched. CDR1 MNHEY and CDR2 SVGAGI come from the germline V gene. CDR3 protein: CASSRDRGSLWYGYTF. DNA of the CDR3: TGTGCCAGCAGTAGGGACAGGGGGAGCCTCTGGTATGGCTACACCTTC.

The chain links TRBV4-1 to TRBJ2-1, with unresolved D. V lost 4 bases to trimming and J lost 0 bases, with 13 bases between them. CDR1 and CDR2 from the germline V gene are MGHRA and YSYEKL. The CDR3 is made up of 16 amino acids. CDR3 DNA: TGCGCCAGCAGCCGTAAAGACTCGAGCTCCTACAATGAGCAGTTCTTC. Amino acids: CASSRKDSSSYNEQFF.

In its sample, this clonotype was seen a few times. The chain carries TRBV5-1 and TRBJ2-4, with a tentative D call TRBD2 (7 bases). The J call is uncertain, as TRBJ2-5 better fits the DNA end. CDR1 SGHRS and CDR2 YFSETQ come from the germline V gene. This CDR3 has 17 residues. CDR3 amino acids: CASSLAPLGGAIETQYF. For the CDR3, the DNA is TGCGCCAGCAGCTTGGCCCCACTTGGGGGGGCAATAGAGACCCAGTACTTC.

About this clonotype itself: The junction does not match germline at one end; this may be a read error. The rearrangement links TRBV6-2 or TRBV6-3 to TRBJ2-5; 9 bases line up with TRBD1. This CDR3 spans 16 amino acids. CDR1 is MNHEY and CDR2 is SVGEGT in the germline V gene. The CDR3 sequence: CASSYSAYGGQGEQYF. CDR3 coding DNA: TGCGCCAGCAGTTACTCAGCGTACGGGGGACAGGGTGAGCAGTACTTC.

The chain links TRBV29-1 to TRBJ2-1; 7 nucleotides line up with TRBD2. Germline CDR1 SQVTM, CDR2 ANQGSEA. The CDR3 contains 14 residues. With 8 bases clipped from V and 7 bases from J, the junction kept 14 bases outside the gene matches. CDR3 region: CSSRLAYLGNEQFF. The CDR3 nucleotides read TGCAGCTCCCGACTAGCCTACTTAGGGAATGAGCAGTTCTTC.

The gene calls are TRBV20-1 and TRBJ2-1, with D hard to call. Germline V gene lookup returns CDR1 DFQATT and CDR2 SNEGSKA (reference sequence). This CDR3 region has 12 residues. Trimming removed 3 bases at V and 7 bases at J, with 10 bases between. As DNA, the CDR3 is TGCAGTGCTAGGTGGCTACCAAATGAGCAGTTCTTC. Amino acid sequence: CSARWLPNEQFF.

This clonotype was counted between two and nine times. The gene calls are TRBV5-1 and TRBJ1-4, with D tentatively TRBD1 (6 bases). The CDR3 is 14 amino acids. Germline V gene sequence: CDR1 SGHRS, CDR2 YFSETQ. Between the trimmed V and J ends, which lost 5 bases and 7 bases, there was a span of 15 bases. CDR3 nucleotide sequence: TGCGCCAGCAGGGGAGAACAGGGATCTGAAAAACTGTTTTTT. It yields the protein CASRGEQGSEKLFF.

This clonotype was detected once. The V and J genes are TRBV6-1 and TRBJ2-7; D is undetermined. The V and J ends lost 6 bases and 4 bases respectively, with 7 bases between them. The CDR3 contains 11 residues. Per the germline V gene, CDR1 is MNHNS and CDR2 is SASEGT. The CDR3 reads CASSTWYEQYF. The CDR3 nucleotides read TGTGCCAGCAGCACCTGGTACGAGCAGTACTTC.

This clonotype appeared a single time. The chain's CDR3 is CASSVEDSKRGQFF. The CDR3, as DNA: TGTGCCAGCAGTGTTGAGGACTCAAAAAGGGGGCAGTTCTTC. This rearrangement joins TRBV2 to TRBJ2-1, with D perhaps being TRBD1 or TRBD2 (5 bases each). This CDR3 contains 14 residues. Germline CDR1 reads SNHLY; CDR2 reads FYNNEI. Trimming took 4 bases from V and 12 from J, leaving 19 bases between them.

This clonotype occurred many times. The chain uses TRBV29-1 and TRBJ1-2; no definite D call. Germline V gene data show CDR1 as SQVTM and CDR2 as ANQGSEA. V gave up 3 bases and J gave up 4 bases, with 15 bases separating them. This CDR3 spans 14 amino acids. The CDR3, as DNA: TGCAGCGTTGATGGTTCCGAATCCCGCTATGGCTACACCTTC. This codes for CSVDGSESRYGYTF.

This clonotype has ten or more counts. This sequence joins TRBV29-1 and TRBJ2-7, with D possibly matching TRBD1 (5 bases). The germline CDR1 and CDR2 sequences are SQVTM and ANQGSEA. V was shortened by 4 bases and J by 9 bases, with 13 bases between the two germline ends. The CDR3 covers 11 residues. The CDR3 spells CSVAYLGVQYF. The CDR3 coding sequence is TGCAGCGTTGCCTATCTAGGGGTGCAGTACTTC.

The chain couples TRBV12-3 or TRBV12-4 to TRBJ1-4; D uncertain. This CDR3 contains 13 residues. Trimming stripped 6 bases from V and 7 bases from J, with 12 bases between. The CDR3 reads CASSKAGGEKLFF. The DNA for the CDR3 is TGTGCCAGCAGCAAAGCGGGCGGTGAAAAACTGTTTTTT.

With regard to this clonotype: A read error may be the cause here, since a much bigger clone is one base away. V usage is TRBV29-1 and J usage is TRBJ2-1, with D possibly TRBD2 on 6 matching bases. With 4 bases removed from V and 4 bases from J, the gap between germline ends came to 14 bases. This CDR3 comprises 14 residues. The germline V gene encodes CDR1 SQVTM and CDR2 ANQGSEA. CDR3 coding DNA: TGCAGCGTTGGGCCTCGGACTACTTACAATGAGCAGTTCTTC. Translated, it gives CSVGPRTTYNEQFF.

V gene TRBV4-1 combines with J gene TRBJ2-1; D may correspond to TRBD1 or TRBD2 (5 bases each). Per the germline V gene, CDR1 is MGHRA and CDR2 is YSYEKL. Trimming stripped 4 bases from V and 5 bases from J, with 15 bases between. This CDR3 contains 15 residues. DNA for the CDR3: TGCGCCAGCAGCCGAAGGGCTGGGACGGACAATGAGCAGTTCTTC. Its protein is CASSRRAGTDNEQFF.

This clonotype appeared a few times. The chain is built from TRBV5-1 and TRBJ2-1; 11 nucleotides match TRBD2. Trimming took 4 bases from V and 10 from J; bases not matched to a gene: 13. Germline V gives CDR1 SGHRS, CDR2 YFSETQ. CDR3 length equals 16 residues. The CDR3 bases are TGCGCCAGCAGCCTAGTAGCGGGAGGGCCCTCCCGGGAGCAGTTCTTC. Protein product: CASSLVAGGPSREQFF.